A selection of T cell receptor beta chains follows, all from one sample in a study of blood T cell repertoires in COVID-19. Assay: immunoSEQ multiplex PCR; the TCRdb copy retains only in-frame clones and omits some. The data hold about 210,000 clones, with about nine tenths observed a single time. Sequenced sample: PBMCs or T cells enriched from blood (not recorded which). All receptors come from a young man in a cohort exposed to, infected with or recovered from COVID-19 (not recorded which). CDR3s include the opening cysteine and the closing phenylalanine or tryptophan. The order of the fields is V gene, D gene, J gene, clone size, CDR3 DNA, CDR3 protein. A D gene is named only where the DNA matches it firmly. A clone size is listed for some rows: how often the clone was seen (once, few, many), or a class if it is expanded.

V gene: TRBV23-1; D gene: NA; J gene: TRBJ1-2; clone size: NA; CDR3 DNA: TGCGCCAGCAGCTTTATAAGCCCCTATGGCTACACCTTC; CDR3 protein: CASSFISPYGYTF
V gene: TRBV5-4; D gene: TRBD2; J gene: TRBJ2-1; clone size: NA; CDR3 DNA: TGTGCCAGCAGCCTAAGACCCTCGGGGGGGGAGCAGTTCTTC; CDR3 protein: CASSLRPSGGEQFF
V gene: TRBV9; D gene: TRBD1; J gene: TRBJ1-1; clone size: NA; CDR3 DNA: TGTGCCAGCAGCGTAGATGTCGTAGGTCAGGGGGCGCGGATCGGATCGAACACTGAAGCTTTCTTT; CDR3 protein: CASSVDVVGQGARIGSNTEAFF
V gene: TRBV7-9; D gene: NA; J gene: TRBJ2-2; clone size: once; CDR3 DNA: TGTGCCAGCAGCTTAGCCTCCGGGGAGCTGTTTTTT; CDR3 protein: CASSLASGELFF
V gene: TRBV19; D gene: TRBD1; J gene: TRBJ1-4; clone size: NA; CDR3 DNA: TGTGCCAGCGGGACAGGGGAATCCAATGAAAAACTGTTTTTT; CDR3 protein: CASGTGESNEKLFF
V gene: TRBV11-2; D gene: NA; J gene: TRBJ1-1; clone size: NA; CDR3 DNA: TGTGCCAGCAGCCGGTGGAAGGCGGGAGGAGCTTTCTTT; CDR3 protein: CASSRWKAGGAFF
V gene: TRBV25-1; D gene: NA; J gene: TRBJ2-2; clone size: NA; CDR3 DNA: TGTGCCACCGATGTCGGCGGGGAGCTGTTTTTT; CDR3 protein: CATDVGGELFF
V gene: TRBV28; D gene: TRBD1; J gene: TRBJ1-2; clone size: NA; CDR3 DNA: TGTGCCAGCAGTACACCGGGACAGGGGGCACAAGGCTACACCTTC; CDR3 protein: CASSTPGQGAQGYTF
V gene: TRBV5-1; D gene: NA; J gene: TRBJ1-6; clone size: NA; CDR3 DNA: TGCGCCAGCAGCCCAGGAGGGTCTGGCTCCTATAATTCACCCCTCCACTTT; CDR3 protein: CASSPGGSGSYNSPLHF
V gene: TRBV28; D gene: TRBD1; J gene: TRBJ2-7; clone size: NA; CDR3 DNA: TGTGCCAGCAGTCTGCCCAAAGGGGGCAATATCTACGAGCAGTACTTC; CDR3 protein: CASSLPKGGNIYEQYF
V gene: TRBV13; D gene: NA; J gene: TRBJ2-2; clone size: once; CDR3 DNA: TGTGCCAGCAGCTTTGGGGGGATCACCGGGGAGCTGTTTTTT; CDR3 protein: CASSFGGITGELFF
V gene: TRBV28; D gene: TRBD1; J gene: TRBJ1-5; clone size: once; CDR3 DNA: TGTGCCAGCACCCCGACAGGGGATCAGCCCCAGCATTTT; CDR3 protein: CASTPTGDQPQHF
V gene: TRBV24-1; D gene: NA; J gene: TRBJ1-2; clone size: NA; CDR3 DNA: TGTGCCACCTTCGGGATCCCAGACGGCTACACCTTC; CDR3 protein: CATFGIPDGYTF
V gene: TRBV2; D gene: NA; J gene: TRBJ2-3; clone size: NA; CDR3 DNA: TGTGCCAGCAGTGGAATGGCGGTTAGCACAGATACGCAGTATTTT; CDR3 protein: CASSGMAVSTDTQYF
V gene: TRBV16; D gene: TRBD1; J gene: TRBJ2-2; clone size: NA; CDR3 DNA: TGTGCCAGCAGCCGATGGGACAGCACCGGGGAGCTGTTTTTT; CDR3 protein: CASSRWDSTGELFF
V gene: TRBV2; D gene: TRBD2; J gene: TRBJ2-1; clone size: NA; CDR3 DNA: TGTGCCAGGAGACTAGCGGGCCACAATGAGCAGTTCTTC; CDR3 protein: CARRLAGHNEQFF
V gene: TRBV7-2; D gene: TRBD1; J gene: TRBJ1-1; clone size: once; CDR3 DNA: TGTGCCAGCAGCTTAGTGACAGGGGTCATGAACACTGAAGCTTTCTTT; CDR3 protein: CASSLVTGVMNTEAFF
V gene: TRBV10-3; D gene: NA; J gene: TRBJ2-7; clone size: NA; CDR3 DNA: TGTGCCATCAGTGACGGGAGCCTCGAGCAGTACTTC; CDR3 protein: CAISDGSLEQYF
V gene: TRBV19; D gene: TRBD2; J gene: TRBJ2-1; clone size: NA; CDR3 DNA: TGTGCCAGTAGACCCGAGCGGGAGGGGGCCTACAATGAGCAGTTCTTC; CDR3 protein: CASRPEREGAYNEQFF
V gene: TRBV4-1; D gene: TRBD2; J gene: TRBJ2-1; clone size: few; CDR3 DNA: TGCGCCAGCAGCCAAGGGCCCATTACTAGCGGGAGTCTCATTGAGCAGTTCTTC; CDR3 protein: CASSQGPITSGSLIEQFF
V gene: TRBV6-5; D gene: NA; J gene: TRBJ2-7; clone size: NA; CDR3 DNA: TGTGCCAGCAGTCCTAGCGCCGGGGTACACTACGAGCAGTACTTC; CDR3 protein: CASSPSAGVHYEQYF
V gene: TRBV4-1; D gene: TRBD2; J gene: TRBJ2-1; clone size: NA; CDR3 DNA: TGCGCCAGCAGCCCAGTTTTGGGAGCGGGAGGGGGAAATGAGCAGTTCTTC; CDR3 protein: CASSPVLGAGGGNEQFF
V gene: TRBV7-3; D gene: NA; J gene: TRBJ2-2; clone size: NA; CDR3 DNA: TGTGCCAGCAGCTTAGACTACACCGGGGAGCTGTTTTTT; CDR3 protein: CASSLDYTGELFF
V gene: TRBV5-1; D gene: NA; J gene: TRBJ2-2; clone size: NA; CDR3 DNA: TGCGCCAGCAGCTCAGGGGCCGGGGAGCTGTTTTTT; CDR3 protein: CASSSGAGELFF
V gene: TRBV11-2; D gene: NA; J gene: TRBJ1-4; clone size: NA; CDR3 DNA: TGTGCCAGCAGCTTAGACCCGCACAGCTCTAATGAAAAACTGTTTTTT; CDR3 protein: CASSLDPHSSNEKLFF
V gene: TRBV15; D gene: NA; J gene: TRBJ2-2; clone size: NA; CDR3 DNA: TGTGCCACCCACATCGGGGAGCTGTTTTTT; CDR3 protein: CATHIGELFF
V gene: TRBV3-1/TRBV3-2; D gene: NA; J gene: TRBJ2-5; clone size: NA; CDR3 DNA: TGTGCCAGCAGTTACAAACCGCTTGAGACCCAGTACTTC; CDR3 protein: CASSYKPLETQYF
V gene: TRBV11-2; D gene: NA; J gene: TRBJ2-2; clone size: once; CDR3 DNA: TGTGCCAGCAGCTCCATACAGGTCGGGGAGCTGTTTTTT; CDR3 protein: CASSSIQVGELFF
V gene: TRBV7-2; D gene: NA; J gene: TRBJ1-3; clone size: NA; CDR3 DNA: TGTGCCAGTCAAGGAGGCTCTGGAAACACCATATATTTT; CDR3 protein: CASQGGSGNTIYF
V gene: TRBV27; D gene: NA; J gene: TRBJ1-5; clone size: NA; CDR3 DNA: TGTGCCAGCAGTTCCAACAGGATCAATAGCAATCAGCCCCAGCATTTT; CDR3 protein: CASSSNRINSNQPQHF
V gene: TRBV21-1; D gene: NA; J gene: TRBJ1-4; clone size: NA; CDR3 DNA: TGTGCCAGCAGCACCCCGCCCGGATTACAGGGGAAAAAACTGTTTTTT; CDR3 protein: CASSTPPGLQGKKLFF